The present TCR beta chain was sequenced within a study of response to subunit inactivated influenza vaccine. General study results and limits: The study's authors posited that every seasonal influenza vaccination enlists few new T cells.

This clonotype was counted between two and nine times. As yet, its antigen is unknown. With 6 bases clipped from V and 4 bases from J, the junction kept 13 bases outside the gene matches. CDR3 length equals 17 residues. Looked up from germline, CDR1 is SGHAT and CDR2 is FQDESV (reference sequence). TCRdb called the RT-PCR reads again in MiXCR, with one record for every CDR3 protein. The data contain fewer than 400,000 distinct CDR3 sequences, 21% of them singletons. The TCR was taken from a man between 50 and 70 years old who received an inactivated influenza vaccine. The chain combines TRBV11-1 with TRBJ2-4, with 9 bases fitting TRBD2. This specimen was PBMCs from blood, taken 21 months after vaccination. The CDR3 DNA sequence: TGTGCCAGCAGTCCTTTTAGCGGGAGAGCGTCAAAAAACATTCAGTACTTC. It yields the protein CASSPFSGRASKNIQYF.